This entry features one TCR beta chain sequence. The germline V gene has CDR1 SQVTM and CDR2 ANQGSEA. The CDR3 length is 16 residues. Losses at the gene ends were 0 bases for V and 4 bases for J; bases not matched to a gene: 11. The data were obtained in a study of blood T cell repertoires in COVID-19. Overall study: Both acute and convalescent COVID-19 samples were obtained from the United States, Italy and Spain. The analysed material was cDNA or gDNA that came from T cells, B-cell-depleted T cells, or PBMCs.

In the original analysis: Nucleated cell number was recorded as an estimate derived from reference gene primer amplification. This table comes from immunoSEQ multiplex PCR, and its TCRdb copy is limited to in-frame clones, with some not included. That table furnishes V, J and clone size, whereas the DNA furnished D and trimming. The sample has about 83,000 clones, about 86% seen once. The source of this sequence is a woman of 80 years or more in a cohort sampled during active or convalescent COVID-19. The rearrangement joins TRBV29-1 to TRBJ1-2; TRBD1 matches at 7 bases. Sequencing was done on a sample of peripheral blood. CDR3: CSVEDRTGESPYGYTF. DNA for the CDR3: TGCAGCGTTGAAGATCGTACAGGGGAGAGCCCCTATGGCTACACCTTC.